This TCR beta chain was sequenced in a study of T-cell reconstitution after alpha-beta-depleted transplantation in children. Construction of the TCRbeta library involved unique molecular identifiers. TCRdb reanalysed the PCR reads using MiXCR and keeps one entry per CDR3 protein. The table records 200,000 to 250,000 distinct CDR3 sequences, about 26% of them present only once. Study results and caveats: Where some patients showed high TCRbeta diversity at day 60, it came from recipient T cells and thymic progenitors that had survived. Several hundred expanded graft clones reportedly gave rise to the alpha-beta T cells present about two months after transplant. Diversity and T-cell counts at one year after transplant derived mostly from new T cells.

This clonotype was seen ten or more times. Antigen unknown. This CDR3 spans 13 amino acids. V was pared by 1 base and J by 3 bases, with 10 bases between. Germline V CDR1 and CDR2: DFQATT, SNEGSKA (reference sequence). The chain couples TRBV20-1 to TRBJ2-7; D is perhaps TRBD2 (5 bases). Sequencing was performed on PBMCs, taken before TCRalphabeta/CD19-depleted stem cell transplant. This sequence was found in a girl aged 2 to 10 with Fanconi anemia, due to receive a stem cell transplant. This chain's CDR3 is CSARGGSYYEQYF. In DNA form, the CDR3 reads TGCAGTGCTAGAGGTGGGAGTTACTACGAGCAGTACTTC.